Listed below are T cell receptor beta chains from one sample, sequenced in a study of vaccination and CD4 T cells after COVID-19. TCRdb redid the calling of the PCR reads with MiXCR, one entry per CDR3 protein. In the table there are around 11,000 distinct CDR3 sequences, 25% to 30% of which are singletons. No antigen is known for these receptors. Sequencing was done on a sample of CD4+ T cells from blood, cultured in vitro. The receptors shown here come from a human donor in good health. The CDR3 runs from the conserved cysteine through the conserved F or W. A D gene is named only where the DNA matches it firmly. Rows give clone size only sometimes, using once, few, many, or a class for an expanded clone.

>TRBV24-1|-|TRBJ2-3|-
CATSDFWAAGGTDTQYF
TGTGCCACCAGTGATTTTTGGGCCGCCGGTGGGACAGATACGCAGTATTTT
>TRBV19|few|TRBJ2-2|TRBD1
CASSDRATGELFF
TGTGCCAGTTCGGACAGGGCTACCGGGGAGCTGTTTTTT
>TRBV6-5|-|TRBJ1-2|-
CASSYKGATYGYTF
TGTGCCAGCAGTTACAAAGGGGCCACCTATGGCTACACCTTC
>TRBV10-3|-|TRBJ2-4|-
CAISVGQGMDIQYF
TGTGCCATCAGTGTTGGGCAGGGTATGGACATTCAGTACTTC
>TRBV7-2|-|TRBJ1-3|-
CASSPPSWGYSGNTIYF
TGTGCCAGCAGCCCCCCTTCGTGGGGGTACTCTGGAAACACCATATATTTT
>TRBV7-7|-|TRBJ1-1|-
CASSPNPPGTGGEAFF
TGTGCTAGCAGCCCGAACCCGCCCGGGACGGGGGGAGAAGCTTTCTTT
>TRBV7-3|medium-sized|TRBJ1-5|-
CASRTGQEGDPQHF
TGTGCCAGCAGGACAGGACAAGAAGGGGACCCCCAGCATTTT
>TRBV6-1|-|TRBJ1-1|TRBD1
CASHRGTEAFF
TGTGCCAGCCACAGGGGCACTGAAGCTTTCTTT
>TRBV7-9|few|TRBJ2-2|TRBD1
CASSPPDRDFTGELFF
TGTGCCAGCAGCCCACCGGACAGGGACTTCACCGGGGAGCTGTTTTTT
>TRBV29-1|-|TRBJ2-2|-
CSVGGSGELFF
TGCAGCGTTGGTGGGTCCGGGGAGCTGTTTTTT
>TRBV28|few|TRBJ1-1|TRBD1
CASSFGGGYTEAFF
TGTGCCAGCAGTTTTGGAGGGGGCTACACTGAAGCTTTCTTT
>TRBV28|-|TRBJ1-1|-
CASSLLRGPTGTEAFF
TGTGCCAGCAGTTTACTTCGGGGACCAACGGGCACTGAAGCTTTCTTT
>TRBV27|few|TRBJ2-7|-
CASSLSPGSSYEQYF
TGTGCCAGCAGTTTATCCCCAGGGAGCTCCTACGAGCAGTACTTC
>TRBV10-3|few|TRBJ2-5|TRBD2
CAISVVASGRAQETQYF
TGTGCCATCAGTGTAGTGGCTAGCGGGAGGGCCCAAGAGACCCAGTACTTC